A single sample is the source of the 30 T cell receptor beta chains below, sequenced in a study of T cell clonality in common variable immunodeficiency. TCRdb keeps only in-frame clones here, not all; method: immunoSEQ multiplex PCR. The sample gives around 55,000 clones, none seen only once, and the top ten clones hold about 1.8%. The sequenced sample was peripheral blood mononuclear cells. These receptors all come from a person aged 18 to 75 in good health.

This clone was seen repeatedly, ten times or more. The CDR3 end lies 3 residues beyond the end of the read and is filled in from the germline J gene. The chain links TRBV10-1 to TRBJ2-1, with D tentatively TRBD2 (6 bases). This CDR3 has 13 amino acids. Trimming left V 9 bases short and J 8 bases short, with 17 bases between. CDR1 and CDR2 from the germline V gene are WNHNN and SYGVQD (reference sequence). CDR3 residues: CAREAGQGYEQFF. The sequenced CDR3 bases are TGCGCCAGAGAGGCGGGGCAGGGCTATGAG.

This clone was observed at least ten times. Coverage ceases 3 residues before the CDR3 finishes, and the germline J gene fills in the end. The rearrangement joins TRBV2 to TRBJ2-2; 12 bases are shared with TRBD2. Trimming removed 7 bases from V and 3 bases from J; junction bases left unmatched: 12. The CDR3 spans 18 residues. From germline, CDR1 is SNHLY and CDR2 FYNNEI. Here the CDR3 reads CASTETSGSPGDTGELFF. Incomplete CDR3 DNA: TGTGCCAGCACCGAGACTAGCGGGAGCCCCGGGGACACCGGGGAG.

This clone was recorded at least ten times. The sequenced fragment ends 3 residues before the CDR3 boundary, so the rest is inferred from the germline J gene. The V gene is TRBV20-1, the J gene TRBJ2-3, with 8 bases lining up with TRBD2. The CDR3 spans 11 residues. J gave up 6 bases and V 6 bases, and 2 bases lay outside the gene matches. Germline loops: CDR1 DFQATT, CDR2 SNEGSKA (reference sequence). The CDR3 spells CSAGLADTQYF. Incomplete CDR3 DNA: TGCAGTGCCGGACTAGCTGATACG.

Many counts were recorded for this clone. The read terminates 3 residues ahead of where the CDR3 ends, so the germline J gene completes it. This chain links TRBV5-1 with TRBJ2-3, with a weak D call TRBD2 (5 bases). Germline CDR1 is SGHRS and CDR2 is YFSETQ. This CDR3 contains 14 residues. V gave up 2 bases and J gave up 5 bases, with 12 bases separating them. CDR3 DNA (partial): TGCGCCAGCAGCTTTTCGGCTAGCCGAGATACG. It encodes CASSFSASRDT. The whole CDR3 protein reads CASSFSASRDTQYF.

This clone was detected ten times or more. The read terminates 3 residues ahead of where the CDR3 ends, so the germline J gene completes it. The chain has TRBV20-1 and TRBJ2-2, with TRBD2 matching 9 bases. The CDR3 length is 20 residues. Germline V gives CDR1 DFQATT, CDR2 SNEGSKA (reference sequence). With 2 bases clipped from V and 0 bases from J, the junction kept 16 bases outside the gene matches. The CDR3 reads CSARSQSGVAGAANTGELFF. The sequenced part of the CDR3 DNA is TGCAGTGCTAGATCGCAGTCGGGAGTAGCGGGGGCTGCGAACACCGGGGAG.

This clone was observed many times. The read is 3 residues too short to cover the CDR3 end, so that end is filled in from the germline J gene. The chain combines TRBV7-2 with TRBJ2-2; 9 nucleotides match TRBD1. J lost 6 bases, V lost 6 bases, and 5 bases had no gene match. Per the germline V gene, CDR1 is SGHTA and CDR2 is FQGNSA. This CDR3 contains 14 residues. CDR3: CASSRDRAAGELFF. Partial CDR3 DNA: TGTGCCAGCAGTCGGGACAGGGCAGCCGGGGAG.

This clone was seen repeatedly, ten times or more. The read ends 3 residues early relative to the CDR3; the germline J gene fills the gap. The chain employs TRBV2 and TRBJ2-7; 7 bases fit TRBD1. The CDR3 runs 14 residues. Trimming removed 1 base from V and 5 bases from J; junction bases left unmatched: 5. Germline values: CDR1 SNHLY, CDR2 FYNNEI. The covered CDR3 bases are TGTGCCAGCAGTGAAGGTACAGGGGTGGACGAG. Its translation: CASSEGTGVDE. The CDR3 reads in full as CASSEGTGVDEQYF.

This clone was picked up many times. The read ends 3 residues early relative to the CDR3; the germline J gene fills the gap. This chain uses TRBV20-1 with TRBJ2-3, with TRBD2 matching over 8 bases. The length of the CDR3 is 16 residues. The V gene's germline CDR1 is DFQATT and CDR2 SNEGSKA (reference sequence). CDR3 DNA (partial): TGCAGTGCTAGAGATTTCGGGGGGGGGAAACAAGAGACG. Translating gives CSARDFGGGKQET. The full CDR3 sequence reads CSARDFGGGKQETQYF.

This clone appeared many times. The read ends 3 residues early relative to the CDR3; the germline J gene fills the gap. The rearrangement uses TRBV10-3 and TRBJ2-1, with 7 bases that match TRBD2. The ends lost 10 bases at V and 5 bases at J; junction bases unmatched: 5. The germline V gene has CDR1 ENHRY and CDR2 SYGVKD. The CDR3 covers 12 residues. The CDR3 DNA, read in part, is TGTGCCACCCTTGCGGGAGACAATGAG. This gives the protein CATLAGDNE. The full-length CDR3 reads as CATLAGDNEQFF.

This clone has at least ten counts. The CDR3 end lies 3 residues beyond the end of the read and is filled in from the germline J gene. This chain links TRBV19 with TRBJ2-1; TRBD1 aligns across 8 bases. CDR1 is LNHDA, CDR2 SQIVND, per germline (reference sequence). This CDR3 has 14 residues. V lost 4 bases and J lost 9; bases outside the gene matches: 8. CDR3: CASSTSDRASEQFF. CDR3 DNA, as far as it was read: TGTGCCAGTAGTACTTCGGACAGGGCGAGTGAG.

Many counts were recorded for this clone. The read ends 3 residues before the CDR3 terminus; that terminus is restored from the germline J gene. The chain joins TRBV29-1 to TRBJ2-3; possibly TRBD2 for D (6 bases). The CDR3 contains 9 residues. The germline V gene encodes CDR1 SQVTM and CDR2 ANQGSEA. Here the CDR3 reads CSVGGAQYF. The CDR3 bases that were read are TGCAGCGTTGGCGGGGCG.

Concerning this clone itself: With a much larger clone just one base away, this may be a read error. Coverage ceases 3 residues before the CDR3 finishes, and the germline J gene fills in the end. This chain uses TRBV7-7 with TRBJ2-3, with D perhaps TRBD2 (6 bases). From germline, CDR1 is SSHAT and CDR2 FNYEAQ (reference sequence). The CDR3 sequence is 13 residues long. The sequenced CDR3 bases are TGTGCTAGCAGCTCGGGGGTGGAAGAGACG. Translation gives CASSSGVEET. The entire CDR3 sequence reads CASSSGVEETQYF.

Ten or more counts support this clone. The read terminates 3 residues before the CDR3 end, so the remaining end is supplied by the germline J gene. The same CDR3 is also encoded by other DNA sequences in this sample. This chain uses TRBV7-2 with TRBJ2-1; the match to TRBD2 covers 12 bases. Germline V gene sequence: CDR1 SGHTA, CDR2 FQGNSA. V shed 1 base, J shed 7 bases, and the junction held 2 bases outside the gene matches. This CDR3 is built from 15 residues. CDR3 DNA (partial): TGTGCCAGCAGCTTAGGTCTAGCGGGGGGGAATGAG. Translated: CASSLGLAGGNE. Given in full, the CDR3 is CASSLGLAGGNEQFF.

This clone was picked up many times. The read halts 3 residues ahead of the CDR3 end, with the missing end drawn from the germline J gene. The J gene is TRBJ2-2, the V gene TRBV6-2 or TRBV6-3; TRBD1 or TRBD2 may be the D gene (7 bases each). CDR1 MNHEY and CDR2 SVGEGT come from the germline V gene. CDR3 length equals 13 residues. The covered CDR3 bases are TGTGCCAGCTCGCCGTGGGAGGGACAGAAG. This encodes CASSPWEGQK. In full, the CDR3 reads CASSPWEGQKLFF.

Concerning this clone: Sequencing ends 3 residues short of the CDR3 end; the germline J gene provides the rest. V usage is TRBV6-1 and J usage is TRBJ2-2; possible D gene TRBD1, 6 bases. V shed 4 bases and J shed 4 bases, with 13 bases lying between them. The CDR3 contains 15 residues. Per the germline V gene, CDR1 is MNHNS and CDR2 is SASEGT. The sequenced CDR3 bases are TGTGCCAGCAGTGTGGACAGTCGAGGCACCGGGGAG. The encoded protein is CASSVDSRGTGE. The whole CDR3 is CASSVDSRGTGELFF.

This clone came up many times. The CDR3 here is CASSAGLAGQETQYF. Partial CDR3 DNA: TGTGCCAGCAGTGCTGGACTAGCGGGTCAAGAGACC. V and J are TRBV6-1 and TRBJ2-5, with 11 bases identical to TRBD2. The sequence runs out 3 residues before the end of the CDR3; the remainder is reconstructed from the germline J gene. The CDR3 consists of 15 residues. Germline V lookup: CDR1 MNHNS, CDR2 SASEGT. Germline trimming cut 4 bases from V and 2 bases from J; bases unmatched to any gene: 3.

This clone was observed many times. The read gets to within 3 residues of the CDR3 end, and the germline J gene fills in the rest. The chain carries TRBV7-2 and TRBJ2-5; 11 nucleotides line up with TRBD2. There are 15 residues in the CDR3. From germline, CDR1 is SGHTA and CDR2 FQGNSA. J was trimmed by 3 bases and V by 3 bases; bases with no gene match: 3. CDR3 DNA (partial): TGTGCCAGCAGCTTCGGGACTAGCGGAAAAGAGACC. It specifies CASSFGTSGKET. The whole CDR3 protein is CASSFGTSGKETQYF.

This clone was observed many times. The read is 3 residues too short to cover the CDR3 end, so that end is filled in from the germline J gene. This chain links TRBV2 with TRBJ1-2; maybe TRBD1 (6 bases). The V end lost 2 bases, the J end lost 4 bases, and 14 bases lay between the germline ends. Germline CDR1 is SNHLY and CDR2 is FYNNEI. The CDR3 covers 15 residues. The part of the CDR3 DNA that was read is TGTGCCAGCAGTGAACTAGGGACACACACCTATGGC. Translating it yields CASSELGTHTYG. The entire CDR3 protein reads CASSELGTHTYGYTF.

This clone showed up just a few times. The CDR3 extends 3 residues past the end of the read, so its final part is completed from the germline J gene. This chain joins TRBV7-6 and TRBJ2-2; 10 bases agree with TRBD1. Germline lookup yields CDR1 SGHVS and CDR2 FNYEAQ. The CDR3 extends over 14 amino acids. Here the CDR3 reads CASSPGQGWEKLFF. CDR3 bases read: TGTGCCAGCAGCCCGGGACAGGGGTGGGAAAAG.

This clone was observed at least ten times. The sequenced fragment ends 3 residues before the CDR3 boundary, so the rest is inferred from the germline J gene. V gene TRBV19 combines with J gene TRBJ1-6, with a tentative D call TRBD1 (6 bases). The germline CDR1 and CDR2 sequences are LNHDA and SQIVND (reference sequence). V lost 5 bases and J lost 6, with 17 bases in between. There are 16 residues in the CDR3. The part of the CDR3 DNA that was read is TGTGCCAGTAGTTCTCCCCCGACAGGCCGTAATTCACCC. It encodes CASSSPPTGRNSP. The CDR3 reads in full as CASSSPPTGRNSPLHF.

This clone came up many times. The CDR3 end is not reached by the read, which stops 3 residues before it; the germline J gene fills it in. The genes are TRBV5-4 and TRBJ2-3; 7 bases are a match to TRBD2. The CDR3 is 14 residues long. Per germline, CDR1 SGHNT and CDR2 YYREEE (reference sequence). The trim removed 5 bases at V and 5 bases at J, leaving 8 bases unmatched. The CDR3: CASRAGRARDTQYF. The covered CDR3 bases are TGTGCCAGCAGAGCGGGGAGGGCGAGAGATACG.

This clone was observed many times. The CDR3 is cut off 3 residues early in the read; its end comes from the germline J gene. The chain uses TRBV10-3 and TRBJ2-3, with a tentative D call TRBD2 (6 bases). CDR3 size: 13 residues. Germline assignment: CDR1 ENHRY and CDR2 SYGVKD. The germline V and J ends were trimmed by 10 bases and 4 bases, with 15 bases remaining between them. CDR3 sequence reads: CARSRGKADTQYF. Partial CDR3 DNA: TGTGCCAGATCACGGGGGAAGGCAGATACG.

In its sample, this clone was seen many times. The read ends 3 residues shy of where the CDR3 ends; the end is completed using the germline J gene. This chain connects TRBV6-2 or TRBV6-3 to TRBJ2-2; 12 nucleotides align to TRBD2. Per germline, CDR1 MNHEY and CDR2 SVGEGT. V lost 5 bases and J lost 7; bases outside the gene matches: 5. The CDR3 length is 15 residues. CDR3 sequence reads: CASSPVTSGGGELFF. CDR3 bases read: TGTGCCAGCAGTCCCGTGACTAGCGGGGGCGGGGAG.

This clone was recorded at least ten times. The CDR3 end falls 3 residues outside the read, so it is completed with the germline J gene. The chain combines TRBV5-1 with TRBJ2-7; the D gene is possibly TRBD1 (6 bases). Per the germline V gene, CDR1 is SGHRS and CDR2 is YFSETQ. Trimming left V 1 base short and J 0 bases short, with 11 bases between. This CDR3 region has 15 residues. The CDR3 bases that were read are TGCGCCAGCAGCTTGTCCTGGACAGCCTCCTACGAG. Its translation: CASSLSWTASYE. The entire CDR3 protein is CASSLSWTASYEQYF.

This clone was seen many times. The read ends 3 residues shy of where the CDR3 ends; the end is completed using the germline J gene. The gene calls are TRBV23-1 and TRBJ1-2; 8 positions match TRBD1. TRBV23-1 is annotated as an ORF whose role is uncertain. The CDR3 totals 14 residues. The part of the CDR3 DNA that was read is TGCGCCAGCAGTCAATCCGACAGGGGTGAGGGC. Translation gives CASSQSDRGEG. The entire CDR3 protein is CASSQSDRGEGYTF.

This clone appeared many times. The missing CDR3 end, 3 residues past where the read stops, is filled in from the germline J gene. The chain has TRBV2 and TRBJ2-5; the match to TRBD1 covers 10 bases. In germline, CDR1 is SNHLY, CDR2 FYNNEI. The trim removed 7 bases at V and 2 bases at J, leaving 7 bases unmatched. This CDR3 has 15 residues. The CDR3 reads CASNRDRGHQETQYF. The sequenced CDR3 bases are TGTGCCAGCAACAGGGACAGGGGTCATCAAGAGACC. The whole variable domain, remainder taken from reference TRBV2 and TRBJ2-5, is EPEVTQTPSHQVTQMGQEVILRCVPISNHLYFYWYRQILGQKVEFLVSFYNNEISEKSEIFDDQFSVERPDGSNFTLKIRSTKLEDSAMYFCASNRDRGHQETQYFGPGTRLLVL.

This clone was seen at least ten times. The DNA read from the CDR3 is TGTGCCAGCAGTTATTTGACTTACATGAACACTGAA. Its translation: CASSYLTYMNTE. In full, the CDR3 is CASSYLTYMNTEAFF. This chain joins TRBV6-2 or TRBV6-3 and TRBJ1-1; D remains unclear. The read falls 3 residues short of the CDR3 end, and the missing part is taken from the germline J gene. The V gene lost 3 bases and the J gene lost 0 bases, with 11 bases spanning the gap. Germline-derived CDR1 and CDR2 are MNHEY and SVGEGT. The CDR3 covers 15 residues.

This clone was detected many times. Read sequence stops 3 residues before the CDR3 end, and the germline J gene provides the missing end. The chain links TRBV14 to TRBJ2-1; the match to TRBD2 covers 8 bases. Trimming at V came to 4 bases and at J to 5 bases, leaving 16 bases not matched to a gene. Germline V gives CDR1 SGHDN, CDR2 FVKESK. The CDR3 totals 18 residues. CDR3 DNA, as far as it was read: TGTGCCAGCAGCCCCCCCGTACGTCCGAGCGGGAGAGACAATGAG. The encoded protein is CASSPPVRPSGRDNE. The CDR3 in full is CASSPPVRPSGRDNEQFF.

This clone was counted ten times or more. The CDR3 end lies 3 residues beyond the end of the read and is filled in from the germline J gene. The chain employs TRBV6-2 or TRBV6-3 and TRBJ1-1; 7 bases are a match to TRBD1. The CDR3 has 17 residues. V was pared by 2 bases and J by 1 base, with 10 bases of the junction left unmatched. The germline gives CDR1 MNHEY, CDR2 SVGEGT. The CDR3 loop reads CASSYRLGQQQNTEAFF. The sequenced CDR3 bases are TGTGCCAGCAGTTACCGGTTGGGACAGCAGCAGAACACTGAA.

This clone was seen repeatedly, ten times or more. With the read ending 3 residues before the CDR3 end, the germline J gene is used to fill in that end. V is TRBV29-1 and J is TRBJ1-1; TRBD1 aligns across 7 bases. The V gene's germline CDR1 is SQVTM and CDR2 ANQGSEA. V lost 3 bases and J lost 5; bases outside the gene matches: 6. The CDR3 is made up of 13 amino acids. CDR3 protein: CSVELGQVTEAFF. Partial CDR3 DNA: TGCAGCGTTGAGTTAGGACAGGTGACTGAA.